This entry features one TCR beta chain sequence. Antigen specificity is unknown. This specimen comes from a study of regulatory T cells in long-lasting Graves disease. Study details: The study enrolled newly diagnosed Graves' patients on antithyroid drugs under 3 months. General observations from the study: Fewer public clonotypes were shared by new patients (just under 1,000) than by persistent patients (roughly 2,500). The study found TRBV28, TRBJ1-2 and TRBJ2-5 favored in persistent disease.

Library construction for TCR beta used iRepertoire HTBI primers and Arm-PCR of CDR3 regions. In TCRdb, the multiplex PCR reads were re-called with MiXCR into one record per CDR3 protein. The repertoire holds about 220,000 distinct CDR3 sequences, with around 20% as singletons. The germline V gene encodes CDR1 MDHEN and CDR2 SYDVKM. The V end lost 4 bases, the J end lost 4 bases, and 17 bases lay between the germline ends. This CDR3 has 16 amino acids. Sample time point: newly diagnosed GD, antithyroid drugs for less than 3 months. PBMCs provided the RNA from which the TCR library was made. About 8.8 milliliters of peripheral blood went into EDTA tubes.

The V gene is TRBV28, the J gene TRBJ2-1; perhaps TRBD2 as D (6 bases). This TCR was recovered from a female donor with Graves disease. The starting material was peripheral blood mononuclear cells (PBMCs), obtained at new diagnosis, from a patient treated with antithyroid drugs. The CDR3 DNA follows: TGTGCCAGCAGTTCCCCGGGAGTGGGGACGTACAATGAGCAGTTCTTC. It translates to CASSSPGVGTYNEQFF.